Listed here are 6 T cell receptor beta chains from one sample, sequenced in a study of T cells in Graves' hyperthyroidism and ophthalmopathy. The source material, RNA transcripts, was used to amplify TCR beta CDR3 regions. TCR CDR3 underwent first-round RT-PCR with the HTBI primer set. TCRdb redid the calling of the multiplex PCR reads with MiXCR, one entry per CDR3 protein. This sample carries about 350,000 distinct CDR3 sequences, about 15% of them seen once, and the ten largest clones take roughly 25%. The sample taken for sequencing was blood. The source of these receptors is a young woman with Graves' hyperthyroidism.

With regard to this clonotype: A read error may explain this, as a much larger clone is one base away. The CDR3 nucleotides are TGTGCCAGCAGCCGGGACAGCAGTACTGGAGCTTTCTTT. Protein sequence: CASSRDSSTGAFF. This rearrangement joins TRBV7-9 to TRBJ1-1; 7 bases align to TRBD1. The CDR3 runs to 13 residues. Per the germline V gene, CDR1 is SEHNR and CDR2 is FQNEAQ (reference sequence).

This clonotype was counted at least ten times. The V call is TRBV20-1, the J call TRBJ2-7; 7 bases agree with TRBD2. V trimming: 0 bases; J trimming: 3 bases; junction bases outside the gene matches: 5. CDR1 and CDR2 from the germline V gene are DFQATT and SNEGSKA (reference sequence). The CDR3 spans 14 residues. CDR3 region: CSARDLGGSYEQYF. CDR3 sequence (DNA): TGCAGTGCTAGAGATCTTGGCGGGAGCTACGAGCAGTACTTC.

Only a few counts were recorded for this clonotype. Written as DNA, the CDR3 is TGTGCCAGCAGCCCACTTGGCAGGGTAGAAGAGACCCAGTACTTC. This codes for CASSPLGRVEETQYF. The chain employs TRBV4-2 and TRBJ2-5; D possibly corresponds to TRBD1 (5 bases). Trimming stripped 4 bases from V and 3 bases from J, with 15 bases between. CDR1 LGHNA and CDR2 YNFKEQ come from the germline V gene. The CDR3 covers 15 residues.

This clonotype has a handful of counts. V is TRBV29-1 and J is TRBJ2-7; no definite D call. V dropped 3 bases and J dropped 6 bases, with 6 bases sitting between them. This CDR3 contains 10 residues. Per the germline V gene, CDR1 is SQVTM and CDR2 is ANQGSEA. The CDR3: CSVEVGEQYF. CDR3 sequence (DNA): TGCAGCGTTGAGGTTGGCGAGCAGTACTTC.

In its sample, this clonotype was seen many times. V is TRBV7-3 and J is TRBJ2-6; tentatively, D is TRBD1 (5 bases). V was pared by 4 bases and J by 1 base, with 5 bases between. The CDR3 is made up of 14 amino acids. Germline V lookup: CDR1 SGHTA, CDR2 FQGTGA. The CDR3 DNA is TGTGCCAGCAGCTCAGGGTCTGGGGCCAACGTCCTGACTTTC. This encodes CASSSGSGANVLTF.

The chain is built from TRBV9 and TRBJ2-7; TRBD1 is a possible D gene (6 bases). V was clipped by 9 bases and J by 6 bases, with 22 bases between them. Germline loops: CDR1 SGDLS, CDR2 YYNGEE. The CDR3 runs 14 residues. CDR3 DNA: TGTGCCAACCCCCTACAGGGTAGGTTTAGCGAGCAGTACTTC. Its protein product is CANPLQGRFSEQYF. Looking up the rest from reference TRBV9 and TRBJ2-7 gives the full variable domain: DSGVTQTPKHLITATGQRVTLRCSPRSGDLSVYWYQQSLDQGLQFLIQYYNGEERAKGNILERFSAQQFPDLHSELNLSSLELGDSALYFCANPLQGRFSEQYFGPGTRLTVT.